Described below is a single T cell receptor beta chain sequence and its context. No antigen is known for it. The sample holds no much larger clone one base away, and base qualities are not on file. This sample is part of a study of blood T cell repertoires in COVID-19 (dated by TCRdb to about 2020). In the study overall: Samples from collaborators originated in the United States, Italy and Spain and spanned both the acute and convalescent phases of COVID-19. The material from the prospective study consisted of cDNA or gDNA derived from T cells, B-cell-depleted T cells, or PBMCs. The dataset comprised deeply sampled blood TCRbeta repertoires from subjects exposed to, actively infected with, or recovered from COVID-19. The repertoires were released in a freely available public database intended as a resource for research on the immune response to SARS-CoV-2. The samples were drawn from the first 160 participants of the ongoing ImmuneRACE study and from 950 to 1,500 subjects provided by 6 global collaborators. The sample metadata nearly always contained a de-identified subject ID, COVID-19 status, age in years and sex. Where HLA class I and class II types were available, the types were taken from metadata supplied by the sample provider, not from assay-based typing. Study-wide findings and limitations: Clinical and demographic metadata were provided uncurated, with the amount varying by source and participant.

Participants in the prospective study were enrolled through a virtual design, were aged about 18 to 100 years, and lived in fewer than 30 United States geographic areas. To assign participants to cohorts, the prospective study relied on clinical history that participants themselves reported in a screening survey and a study questionnaire. Exposed participants were defined as having been in contact with someone with a PCR-confirmed or clinician-diagnosed COVID-19 case within 2 weeks of study entry. Mobile phlebotomists in the prospective study collected whole blood, serum and a nasopharyngeal or oropharyngeal swab from every participant. Participants in the prospective study had the option to provide additional blood draws and questionnaires over a roughly 2-month period. Prospective study blood samples were shipped either frozen or at room temperature before DNA extraction. TCRbeta CDR3 regions were amplified from genomic DNA by means of the immunoSEQ Assay, a bias-controlled multiplex PCR. The paper's processing steps were these. Within the assay, amplification of reference gene primers was used to estimate how many nucleated cells each sample contained. Sequence reads were collapsed and filtered to measure the absolute abundance of every unique TCRbeta CDR3 rearrangement. For each sample, productive Simpson clonality was calculated by taking the square root of Simpson's diversity index across productive rearrangements. This immuneACCESS table, as held by TCRdb, lists in-frame sequences with V and J called but not all clones. Of the missing ones, under half trace to an unresolved V gene in checked studies; the others have no known cause. V and J calls and clone size are copied from that table; D and trimming were computed from the DNA. For this sample the table gives 250,000 to 400,000 clones, of which less than 85% were detected only once. The leading ten clones occupy 1.5% to 2% of the sample.

V lost 1 base and J lost 4 bases, and the count of bases not matched to a germline gene is 4. Via the germline V gene (reference sequence), CDR1 is PRHDT and CDR2 FYEKMQ. There are 18 amino acids in the CDR3, from cysteine to phenylalanine inclusive. The sequence is cut down to CDR3 DNA, 54 bases in frame from base 1. Sequences were obtained from PBMCs or T cells enriched from blood (not recorded which). This receptor chain uses TRBV13 and TRBJ2-1; 16 nucleotides in the junction match TRBD2. The clonotype comes from a woman younger than 45 who had been exposed to COVID-19. The CDR3 protein is CASSLAGLAGGIYNEQFF. The DNA sequence is TGTGCCAGCAGCTTAGCGGGACTAGCGGGGGGGATTTACAATGAGCAGTTCTTC.